A single T cell receptor (beta chain) is shown here with its context. The data were taken from a study of radiotherapy plus CTLA-4 blockade in lung cancer. With ipilimumab providing CTLA-4 blockade, focal radiation was administered to patients who had chemo-refractory metastatic non-small-cell lung cancer. Germline loops: CDR1 SEHNR, CDR2 FQNEAQ (reference sequence). The CDR3 loop spans 15 amino acids. The V and J ends lost 5 bases and 4 bases, in that order; junction bases with no gene match: 9. Some clones are missing from TCRdb's copy, which holds only in-frame ones; the method was immunoSEQ multiplex PCR. The top ten clones hold 0.75% to 0.85% of a sample with fewer than 90,000 clones, roughly 87% of them seen once.

The chain is built from TRBV7-9 and TRBJ1-2; 8 positions agree with TRBD1. This receptor was taken from a human donor with non-small cell lung cancer who had stable disease on radiotherapy plus ipilimumab. The input for sequencing was peripheral blood, taken from a patient treated with radiotherapy plus ipilimumab. In nucleotides, the CDR3 is TGTGCCAGCAGCGGCGGACAGGGTCAGGCCTATGGCTACACCTTC. This sequence encodes CASSGGQGQAYGYTF.